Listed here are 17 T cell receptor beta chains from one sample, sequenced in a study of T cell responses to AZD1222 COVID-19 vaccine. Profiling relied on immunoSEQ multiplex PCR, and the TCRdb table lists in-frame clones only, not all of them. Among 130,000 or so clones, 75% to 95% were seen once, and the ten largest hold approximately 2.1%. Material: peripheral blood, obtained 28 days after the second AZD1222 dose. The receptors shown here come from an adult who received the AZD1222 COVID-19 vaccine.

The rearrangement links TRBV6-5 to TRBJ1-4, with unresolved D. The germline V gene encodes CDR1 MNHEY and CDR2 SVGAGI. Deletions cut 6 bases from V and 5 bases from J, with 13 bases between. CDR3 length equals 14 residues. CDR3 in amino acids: CASRGGPRNEKLFF. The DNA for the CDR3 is TGTGCCAGCAGGGGTGGGCCGAGGAATGAAAAACTGTTTTTT.

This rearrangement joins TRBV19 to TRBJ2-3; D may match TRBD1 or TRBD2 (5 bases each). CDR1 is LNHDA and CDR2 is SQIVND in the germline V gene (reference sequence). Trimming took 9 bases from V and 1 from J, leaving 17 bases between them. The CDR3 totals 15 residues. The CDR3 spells CARRGKGWGTDTQYF. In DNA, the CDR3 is TGTGCCAGGAGGGGTAAGGGATGGGGCACAGATACGCAGTATTTT.

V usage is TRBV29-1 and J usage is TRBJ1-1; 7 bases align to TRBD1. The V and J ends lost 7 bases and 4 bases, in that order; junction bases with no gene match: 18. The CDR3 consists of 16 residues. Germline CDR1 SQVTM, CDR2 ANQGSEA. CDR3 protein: CSGAPRQGSGGTEAFF. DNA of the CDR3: TGCAGCGGCGCCCCGAGACAGGGCTCGGGGGGCACTGAAGCTTTCTTT.

DNA of the CDR3: TGCGCCAGCAGGCTGCACTGGAGGGGCAATCAGCCCCAGCATTTT. It specifies CASRLHWRGNQPQHF. The rearrangement joins TRBV5-1 to TRBJ1-5; D gene ambiguous. Trimming pared 5 bases from V and 2 bases from J, leaving 14 bases between. Germline CDR1 reads SGHRS; CDR2 reads YFSETQ. The CDR3 has 15 amino acids.

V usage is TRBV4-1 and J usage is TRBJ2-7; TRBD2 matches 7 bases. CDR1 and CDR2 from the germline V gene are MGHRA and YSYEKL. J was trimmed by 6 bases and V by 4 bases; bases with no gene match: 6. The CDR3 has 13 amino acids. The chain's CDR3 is CASSRLAAGEQYF. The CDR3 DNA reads TGCGCCAGCAGCCGGCTAGCGGCGGGCGAGCAGTACTTC.

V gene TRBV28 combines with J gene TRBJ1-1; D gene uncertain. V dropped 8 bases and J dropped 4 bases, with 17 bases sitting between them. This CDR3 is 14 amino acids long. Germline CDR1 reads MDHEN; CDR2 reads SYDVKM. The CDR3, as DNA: TGTGCCAGCGCTAAGCCAACCACCGGCACTGAAGCTTTCTTT. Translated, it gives CASAKPTTGTEAFF.

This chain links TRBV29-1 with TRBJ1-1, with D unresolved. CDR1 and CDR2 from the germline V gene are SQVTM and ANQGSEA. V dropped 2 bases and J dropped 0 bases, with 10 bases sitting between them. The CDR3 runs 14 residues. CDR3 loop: CSVEKRVMNTEAFF. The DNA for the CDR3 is TGCAGCGTTGAAAAGAGAGTCATGAACACTGAAGCTTTCTTT.

In nucleotides, the CDR3 is TGTGCCAGCAGTTTATTTGGGACAGCGGAGGCATACGAGCAGTACTTC. As protein: CASSLFGTAEAYEQYF. V gene TRBV27 combines with J gene TRBJ2-7, with 7 positions matching TRBD1. Germline V gene data show CDR1 as MNHEY and CDR2 as SMNVEV (reference sequence). This CDR3 is built from 16 residues. The V gene end was trimmed by 1 base and the J gene end by 4 bases; junction bases not matched to a gene: 10.

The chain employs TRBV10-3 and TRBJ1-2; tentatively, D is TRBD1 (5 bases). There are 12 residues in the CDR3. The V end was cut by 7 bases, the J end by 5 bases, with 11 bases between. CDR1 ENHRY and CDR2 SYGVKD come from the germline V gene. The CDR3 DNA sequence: TGTGCCATCACCAGGGATGGTTATGGCTACACCTTC. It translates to CAITRDGYGYTF.

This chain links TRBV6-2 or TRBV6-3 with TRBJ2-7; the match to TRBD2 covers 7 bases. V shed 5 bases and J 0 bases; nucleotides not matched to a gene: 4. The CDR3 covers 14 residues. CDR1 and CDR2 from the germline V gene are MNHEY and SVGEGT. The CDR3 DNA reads TGTGCCAGCAGTACGGGGGGTGTCTCCTACGAGCAGTACTTC. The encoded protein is CASSTGGVSYEQYF.

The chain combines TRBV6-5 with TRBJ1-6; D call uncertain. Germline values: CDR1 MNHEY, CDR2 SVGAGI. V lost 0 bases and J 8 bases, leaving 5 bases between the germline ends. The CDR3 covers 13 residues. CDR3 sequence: CASSYSPDSPLHF. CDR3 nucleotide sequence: TGTGCCAGCAGTTACTCGCCCGATTCACCCCTCCACTTT.

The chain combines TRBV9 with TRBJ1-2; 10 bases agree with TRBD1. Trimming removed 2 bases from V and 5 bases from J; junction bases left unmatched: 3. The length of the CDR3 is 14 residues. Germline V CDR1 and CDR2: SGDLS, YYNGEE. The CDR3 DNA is TGTGCCAGCAGCGTCGGGACAGGGGATTATGGCTACACCTTC. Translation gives CASSVGTGDYGYTF. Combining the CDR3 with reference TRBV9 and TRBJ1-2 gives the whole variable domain DSGVTQTPKHLITATGQRVTLRCSPRSGDLSVYWYQQSLDQGLQFLIQYYNGEERAKGNILERFSAQQFPDLHSELNLSSLELGDSALYFCASSVGTGDYGYTFGSGTRLTVV.

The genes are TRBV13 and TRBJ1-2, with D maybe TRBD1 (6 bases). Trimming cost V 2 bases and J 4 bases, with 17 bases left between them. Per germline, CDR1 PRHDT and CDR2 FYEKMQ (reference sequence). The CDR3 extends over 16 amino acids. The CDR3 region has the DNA TGTGCCAGCAGCTTACTCAGGGGCCCTTATATCTATGGCTACACCTTC. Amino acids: CASSLLRGPYIYGYTF.

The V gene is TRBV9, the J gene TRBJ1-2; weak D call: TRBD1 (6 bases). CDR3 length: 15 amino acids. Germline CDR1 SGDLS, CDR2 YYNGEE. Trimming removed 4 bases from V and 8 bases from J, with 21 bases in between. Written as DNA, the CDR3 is TGTGCCAGCAGCCACAGGGATCCCGTAACTGAAGGCTACACCTTC. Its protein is CASSHRDPVTEGYTF. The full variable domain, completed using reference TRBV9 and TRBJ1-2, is DSGVTQTPKHLITATGQRVTLRCSPRSGDLSVYWYQQSLDQGLQFLIQYYNGEERAKGNILERFSAQQFPDLHSELNLSSLELGDSALYFCASSHRDPVTEGYTFGSGTRLTVV.

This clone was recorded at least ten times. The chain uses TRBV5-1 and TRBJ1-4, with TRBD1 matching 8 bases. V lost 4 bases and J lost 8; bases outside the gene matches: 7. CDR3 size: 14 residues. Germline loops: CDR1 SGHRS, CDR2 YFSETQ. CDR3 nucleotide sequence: TGCGCCAGCAGCATAGGGACAGGTCGCGAAAAACTGTTTTTT. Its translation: CASSIGTGREKLFF.

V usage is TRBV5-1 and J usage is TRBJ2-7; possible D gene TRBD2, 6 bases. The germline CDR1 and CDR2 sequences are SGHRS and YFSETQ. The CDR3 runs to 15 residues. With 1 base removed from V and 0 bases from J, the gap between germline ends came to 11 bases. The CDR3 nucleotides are TGCGCCAGCAGCTTGTATGGGGGGAACTCCTACGAGCAGTACTTC. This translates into CASSLYGGNSYEQYF.

The CDR3 region is CASSFGGGENSPLHF. The CDR3 coding sequence is TGTGCCAGCAGTTTCGGCGGGGGCGAAAATTCACCCCTCCACTTT. The chain combines TRBV27 with TRBJ1-6; D might be TRBD1 (6 bases). Germline values: CDR1 MNHEY, CDR2 SMNVEV (reference sequence). The CDR3 sequence is 15 residues long. The ends were cut back, 3 bases at V and 7 bases at J, with 13 bases in the middle.